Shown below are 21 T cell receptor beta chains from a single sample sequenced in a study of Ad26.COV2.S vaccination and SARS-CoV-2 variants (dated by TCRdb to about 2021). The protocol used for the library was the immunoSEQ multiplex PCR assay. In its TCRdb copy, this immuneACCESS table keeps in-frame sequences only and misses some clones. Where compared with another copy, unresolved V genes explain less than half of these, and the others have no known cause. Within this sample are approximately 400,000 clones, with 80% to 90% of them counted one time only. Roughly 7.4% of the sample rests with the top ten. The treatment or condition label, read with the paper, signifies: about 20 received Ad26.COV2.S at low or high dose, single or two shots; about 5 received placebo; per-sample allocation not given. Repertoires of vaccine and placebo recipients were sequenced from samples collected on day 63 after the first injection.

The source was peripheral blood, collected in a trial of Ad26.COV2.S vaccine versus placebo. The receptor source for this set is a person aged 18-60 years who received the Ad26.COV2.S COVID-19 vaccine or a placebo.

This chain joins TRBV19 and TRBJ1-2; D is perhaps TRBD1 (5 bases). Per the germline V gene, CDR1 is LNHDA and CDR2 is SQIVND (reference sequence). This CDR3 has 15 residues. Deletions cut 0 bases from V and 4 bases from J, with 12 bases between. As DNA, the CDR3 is TGTGCCAGTAGTATAGATGGGGCCGGTAGCTATGGCTACACCTTC. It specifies CASSIDGAGSYGYTF. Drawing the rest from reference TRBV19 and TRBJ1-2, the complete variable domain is DGGITQSPKYLFRKEGQNVTLSCEQNLNHDAMYWYRQDPGQGLRLIYYSQIVNDFQKGDIAEGYSVSREKKESFPLTVTSAQKNPTAFYLCASSIDGAGSYGYTFGSGTRLTVV.

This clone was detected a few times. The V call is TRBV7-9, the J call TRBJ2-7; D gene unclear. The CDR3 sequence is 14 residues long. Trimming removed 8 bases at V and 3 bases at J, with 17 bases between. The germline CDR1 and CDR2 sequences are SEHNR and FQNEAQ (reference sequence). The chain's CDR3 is CASRHPGQFYEQYF. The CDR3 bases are TGTGCCAGCCGGCACCCCGGCCAATTCTACGAGCAGTACTTC.

The CDR3 nucleotides read TGTGGGGAAAAGATGAAGAACTATGGCTACACCTTC. Amino acids: CGEKMKNYGYTF. This rearrangement joins TRBV2 to TRBJ1-2; D remains unclear. The CDR3 totals 12 residues. Germline-derived CDR1 and CDR2 are SNHLY and FYNNEI.

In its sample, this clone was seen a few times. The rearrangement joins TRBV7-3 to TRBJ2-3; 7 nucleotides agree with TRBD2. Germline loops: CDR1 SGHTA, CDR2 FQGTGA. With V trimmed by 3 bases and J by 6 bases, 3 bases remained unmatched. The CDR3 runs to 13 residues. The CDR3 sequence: CASSLDGRDTQYF. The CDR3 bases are TGTGCCAGCAGCTTGGACGGGAGGGATACGCAGTATTTT.

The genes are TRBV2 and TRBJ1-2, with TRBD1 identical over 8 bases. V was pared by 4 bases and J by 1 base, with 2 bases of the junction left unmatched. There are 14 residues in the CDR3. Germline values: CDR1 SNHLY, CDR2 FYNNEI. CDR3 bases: TGTGCCAGCAGTGCGACAGGGGTTAACTATGGCTACACCTTC. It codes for CASSATGVNYGYTF. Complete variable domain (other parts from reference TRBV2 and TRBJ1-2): EPEVTQTPSHQVTQMGQEVILRCVPISNHLYFYWYRQILGQKVEFLVSFYNNEISEKSEIFDDQFSVERPDGSNFTLKIRSTKLEDSAMYFCASSATGVNYGYTFGSGTRLTVV.

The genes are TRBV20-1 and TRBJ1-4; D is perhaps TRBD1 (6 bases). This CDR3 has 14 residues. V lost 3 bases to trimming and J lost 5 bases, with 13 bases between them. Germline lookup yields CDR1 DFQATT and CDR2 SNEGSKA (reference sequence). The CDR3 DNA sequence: TGCAGTGCTAGTCGGGGGCCGGGGAATGAAAAACTGTTTTTT. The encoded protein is CSASRGPGNEKLFF.

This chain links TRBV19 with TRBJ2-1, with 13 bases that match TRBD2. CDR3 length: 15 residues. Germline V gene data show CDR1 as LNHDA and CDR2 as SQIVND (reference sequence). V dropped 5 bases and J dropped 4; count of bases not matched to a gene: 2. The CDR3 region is CASSGGLAGYNEQFF. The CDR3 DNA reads TGTGCCAGTAGTGGGGGACTAGCGGGATACAATGAGCAGTTCTTC.

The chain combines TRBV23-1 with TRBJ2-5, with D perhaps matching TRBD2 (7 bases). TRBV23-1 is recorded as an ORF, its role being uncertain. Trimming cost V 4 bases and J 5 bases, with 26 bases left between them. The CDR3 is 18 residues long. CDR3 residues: CASSPPGGATLRSETQYF. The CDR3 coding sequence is TGCGCCAGCAGTCCCCCGGGGGGCGCCACACTCCGGTCGGAGACCCAGTACTTC.

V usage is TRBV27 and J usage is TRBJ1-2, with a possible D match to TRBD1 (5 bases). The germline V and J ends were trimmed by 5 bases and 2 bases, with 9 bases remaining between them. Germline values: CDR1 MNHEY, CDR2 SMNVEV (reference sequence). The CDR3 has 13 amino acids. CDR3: CASSPRQNYGYTF. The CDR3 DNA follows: TGTGCCAGCAGTCCGAGACAGAACTATGGCTACACCTTC.

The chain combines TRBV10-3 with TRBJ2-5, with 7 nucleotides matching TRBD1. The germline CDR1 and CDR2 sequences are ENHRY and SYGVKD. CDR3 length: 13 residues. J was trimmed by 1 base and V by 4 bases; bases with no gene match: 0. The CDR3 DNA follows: TGTGCCATCAGTGCAGGGGGCCAAGAGACCCAGTACTTC. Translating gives CAISAGGQETQYF.

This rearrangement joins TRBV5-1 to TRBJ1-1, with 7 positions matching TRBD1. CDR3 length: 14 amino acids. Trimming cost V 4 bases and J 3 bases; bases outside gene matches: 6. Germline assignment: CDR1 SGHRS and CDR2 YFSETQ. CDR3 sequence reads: CASSGRGEDTEAFF. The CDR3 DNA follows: TGCGCCAGCAGCGGCAGGGGGGAAGACACTGAAGCTTTCTTT.

The CDR3 sequence: CASSSGNPANQPQHF. The CDR3 DNA reads TGTGCCAGCAGTTCTGGAAACCCCGCCAATCAGCCCCAGCATTTT. The chain uses TRBV27 and TRBJ1-5; D gene ambiguous. Per germline, CDR1 MNHEY and CDR2 SMNVEV (reference sequence). The germline V and J ends were trimmed by 4 bases and 3 bases, with 13 bases remaining between them. This CDR3 has 15 amino acids.

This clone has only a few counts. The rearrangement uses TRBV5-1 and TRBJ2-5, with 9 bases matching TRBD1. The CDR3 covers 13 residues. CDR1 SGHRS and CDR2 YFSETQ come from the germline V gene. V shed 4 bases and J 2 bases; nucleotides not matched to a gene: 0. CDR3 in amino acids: CASSGQGQETQYF. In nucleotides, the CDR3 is TGCGCCAGCAGCGGACAGGGGCAAGAGACCCAGTACTTC.

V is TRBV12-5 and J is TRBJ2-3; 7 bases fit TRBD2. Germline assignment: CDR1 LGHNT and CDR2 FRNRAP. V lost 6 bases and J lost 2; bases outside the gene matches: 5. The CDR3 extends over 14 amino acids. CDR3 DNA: TGTGCTAGTGGCCCTACTAGCGCCACAGATACGCAGTATTTT. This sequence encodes CASGPTSATDTQYF.

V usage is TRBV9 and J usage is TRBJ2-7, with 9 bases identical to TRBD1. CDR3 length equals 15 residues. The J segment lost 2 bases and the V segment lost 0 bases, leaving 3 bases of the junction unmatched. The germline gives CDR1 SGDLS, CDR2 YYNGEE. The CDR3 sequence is CASSVATGGAYEQYF. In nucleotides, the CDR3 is TGTGCCAGCAGCGTAGCGACAGGGGGGGCCTACGAGCAGTACTTC.

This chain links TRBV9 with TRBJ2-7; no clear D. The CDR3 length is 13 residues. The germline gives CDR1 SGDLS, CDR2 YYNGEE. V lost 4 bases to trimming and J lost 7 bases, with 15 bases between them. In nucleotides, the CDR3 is TGTGCCAGCAGCCCCGATCGTCCTGAAGAGCAGTACTTC. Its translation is CASSPDRPEEQYF.

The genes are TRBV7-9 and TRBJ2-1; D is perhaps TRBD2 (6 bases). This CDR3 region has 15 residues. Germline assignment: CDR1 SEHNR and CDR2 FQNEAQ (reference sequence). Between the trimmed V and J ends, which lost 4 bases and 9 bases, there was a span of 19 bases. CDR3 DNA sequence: TGTGCCAGCAGCTCGGGGTTCGGGAAGGAGGGTGAGCAGTTCTTC. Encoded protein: CASSSGFGKEGEQFF.

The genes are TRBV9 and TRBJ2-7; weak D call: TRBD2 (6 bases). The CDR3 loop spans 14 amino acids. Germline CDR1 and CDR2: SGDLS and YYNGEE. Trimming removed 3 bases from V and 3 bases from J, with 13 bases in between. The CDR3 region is CASSARDLNYEQYF. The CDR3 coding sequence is TGTGCCAGCAGCGCCCGGGACTTGAACTACGAGCAGTACTTC. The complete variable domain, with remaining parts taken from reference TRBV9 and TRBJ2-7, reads DSGVTQTPKHLITATGQRVTLRCSPRSGDLSVYWYQQSLDQGLQFLIQYYNGEERAKGNILERFSAQQFPDLHSELNLSSLELGDSALYFCASSARDLNYEQYFGPGTRLTVT.

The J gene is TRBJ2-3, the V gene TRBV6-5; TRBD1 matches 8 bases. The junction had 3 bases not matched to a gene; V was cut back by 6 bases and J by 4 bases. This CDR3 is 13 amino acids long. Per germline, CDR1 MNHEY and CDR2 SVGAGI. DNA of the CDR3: TGTGCCAGCAGGTTGACAGGGGCAGATACGCAGTATTTT. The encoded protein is CASRLTGADTQYF.

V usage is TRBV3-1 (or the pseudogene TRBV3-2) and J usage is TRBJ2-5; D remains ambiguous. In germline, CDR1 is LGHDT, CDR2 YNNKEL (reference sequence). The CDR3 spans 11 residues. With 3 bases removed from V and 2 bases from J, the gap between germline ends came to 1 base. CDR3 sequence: CASSQQETQYF. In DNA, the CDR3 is TGTGCCAGCAGCCAGCAAGAGACCCAGTACTTC.

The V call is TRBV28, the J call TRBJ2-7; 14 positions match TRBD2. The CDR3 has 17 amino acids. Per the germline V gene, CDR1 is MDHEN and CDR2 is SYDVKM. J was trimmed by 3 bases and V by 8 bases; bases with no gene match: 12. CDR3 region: CASSIPPGTSGSYEQYF. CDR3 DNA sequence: TGTGCCAGCTCGATCCCTCCGGGGACTAGCGGGAGCTACGAGCAGTACTTC.